A single sample is the source of the 20 T cell receptor beta chains below, sequenced in a study of blood T cell repertoires in COVID-19. Here immunoSEQ multiplex PCR was the method, and the copy in TCRdb shows in-frame clones only, minus some. The sample consists of some 200,000 clones, about 82% of them appearing once. The specimen sequenced was peripheral blood. Every receptor here comes from a woman older than 75 with acute or convalescent COVID-19.

J is TRBJ1-5 and V is TRBV7-2; the D is unclear. CDR3 length: 15 residues. Trimming shortened V by 1 base and J by 3 bases, and 10 bases separated the two germline ends. Germline V gives CDR1 SGHTA, CDR2 FQGNSA. The CDR3 coding sequence is TGTGCCAGCAGCTTAGTATCACAGAACAATCAGCCCCAGCATTTT. It yields the protein CASSLVSQNNQPQHF. The whole variable domain, filled in from reference TRBV7-2 and TRBJ1-5, reads GAGVSQSPSNKVTEKGKDVELRCDPISGHTALYWYRQSLGQGLEFLIYFQGNSAPDKSGLPSDRFSAERTGGSVSTLTIQRTQQEDSAVYLCASSLVSQNNQPQHFGDGTRLSIL.

This chain links TRBV5-1 with TRBJ2-2; 7 bases are shared with TRBD1. This CDR3 spans 16 amino acids. J lost 1 base, V lost 4 bases, and 7 bases had no gene match. Looked up from germline, CDR1 is SGHRS and CDR2 is YFSETQ. CDR3 amino acids: CASSLGTALNTGELFF. As DNA, the CDR3 is TGCGCCAGCAGCCTAGGGACAGCCTTGAACACCGGGGAGCTGTTTTTT. The full variable domain, its missing parts supplied by reference TRBV5-1 and TRBJ2-2, is KAGVTQTPRYLIKTRGQQVTLSCSPISGHRSVSWYQQTPGQGLQFLFEYFSETQRNKGNFPGRFSGRQFSNSRSEMNVSTLELGDSALYLCASSLGTALNTGELFFGEGSRLTVL.

V and J are TRBV29-1 and TRBJ2-7; D is possibly TRBD1 (6 bases). Trimming removed 6 bases from V and 0 bases from J, with 12 bases in between. The CDR3 has 13 amino acids. The V gene's germline CDR1 is SQVTM and CDR2 ANQGSEA. In DNA form, the CDR3 reads TGCAGCGTCGGACCACAGGGCTCCTACGAGCAGTACTTC. Translating gives CSVGPQGSYEQYF.

CDR3 DNA sequence: TGTGCCAGCAGTTACGTCCCGGGACTAGAGCGCGAGCAGTACTTC. Translated, it gives CASSYVPGLEREQYF. The J gene is TRBJ2-7, the V gene TRBV6-6; TRBD2 matches at 8 bases. The V gene's germline CDR1 is MNHNY and CDR2 SVGAGI (reference sequence). The CDR3 contains 15 residues. With V trimmed by 2 bases and J by 6 bases, 9 bases remained unmatched.

As to this clone: The DNA is omitted, as the CDR3 cannot be located on it reliably, and the CDR3 follows TCRdb's listing. The rearrangement uses TRBV21-1 and TRBJ2-7; the D call of TRBD2 is as the table states it, not checked on the DNA. TRBV21-1 is noted as a pseudogene. The CDR3 is 16 amino acids long, termini counted. The CDR3 here is CASSKWASGTSYEQYF.

The chain joins TRBV24-1 to TRBJ2-2; D might be TRBD2 (6 bases). The germline CDR1 and CDR2 sequences are KGHDR and SFDVKD. Trimming pared 3 bases from V and 0 bases from J, leaving 13 bases between. The CDR3 extends over 17 amino acids. CDR3 amino acids: CATSDGGNRANTGELFF. The CDR3 nucleotides are TGTGCCACCAGTGATGGAGGGAATAGGGCGAACACCGGGGAGCTGTTTTTT.

In DNA form, the CDR3 reads TGTGCCAGCAGCCGGCAGGGGGCCTGGGACAAAAACATTCAGTACTTC. This sequence encodes CASSRQGAWDKNIQYF. V is TRBV3-1 (or the pseudogene TRBV3-2) and J is TRBJ2-4, with 8 bases that match TRBD1. The CDR3 is 16 amino acids. The ends lost 4 bases at V and 3 bases at J; junction bases unmatched: 8. Germline V CDR1 and CDR2: LGHDT, YNNKEL (reference sequence).

The chain employs TRBV11-2 and TRBJ2-3; the match to TRBD2 covers 10 bases. The CDR3 has 16 residues. Germline values: CDR1 SGHAT, CDR2 FQNNGV. V trimming: 2 bases; J trimming: 5 bases; junction bases outside the gene matches: 7. The CDR3 nucleotides read TGTGCCAGCAGCTTACTAGCGGGAGAGGTAGTAGATACGCAGTATTTT. Translated, it gives CASSLLAGEVVDTQYF.

The chain links TRBV7-3 to TRBJ2-1; tentative D call: TRBD2 (5 bases). Germline lookup yields CDR1 SGHTA and CDR2 FQGTGA. V was cut by 5 bases and J by 4 bases, with 9 bases left in between. The CDR3 extends over 13 amino acids. The CDR3 sequence: CASSVPGYNEQFF. The CDR3 DNA is TGTGCCAGCAGCGTGCCGGGGTACAATGAGCAGTTCTTC.

This chain uses TRBV11-3 with TRBJ1-5; 7 bases agree with TRBD1. V was pared by 5 bases and J by 4 bases, with 2 bases of the junction left unmatched. Per the germline V gene, CDR1 is SGHNT and CDR2 is YENEEA. The CDR3 covers 13 residues. This chain's CDR3 is CASSRDSNQPQHF. The CDR3 coding sequence is TGTGCCAGCAGCCGGGACAGTAATCAGCCCCAGCATTTT.

The J gene is TRBJ1-5, the V gene TRBV18; D not resolved. The CDR3 length is 13 residues. Germline-derived CDR1 and CDR2 are KGHSH and LQKENI. V lost 5 bases to trimming and J lost 5 bases, with 10 bases between them. The CDR3 region is CASSAEMDQPQHF. Written as DNA, the CDR3 is TGTGCCAGCTCAGCTGAGATGGATCAGCCCCAGCATTTT.

The chain joins TRBV18 to TRBJ1-1, with D unresolved. This CDR3 region has 14 residues. In germline, CDR1 is KGHSH, CDR2 LQKENI. V was shortened by 3 bases and J by 2 bases, with 10 bases between the two germline ends. The CDR3 region has the DNA TGTGCCAGCTCACCGAGCGAATTCAACACTGAAGCTTTCTTT. Translation gives CASSPSEFNTEAFF.

The sample holds one count of this clone. The V and J genes are TRBV19 and TRBJ1-4; TRBD1 agrees at 8 bases. Looked up from germline, CDR1 is LNHDA and CDR2 is SQIVND (reference sequence). The CDR3 spans 13 residues. Trimming at V came to 5 bases and at J to 6 bases, leaving 2 bases not matched to a gene. The CDR3 nucleotides are TGTGCCAGTAGTGCGGACAGGGATGAAAAACTGTTTTTT. This gives the protein CASSADRDEKLFF. The full variable domain, in which reference TRBV19 and TRBJ1-4 provide the parts outside the CDR3, is DGGITQSPKYLFRKEGQNVTLSCEQNLNHDAMYWYRQDPGQGLRLIYYSQIVNDFQKGDIAEGYSVSREKKESFPLTVTSAQKNPTAFYLCASSADRDEKLFFGSGTQLSVL.

This chain joins TRBV5-1 and TRBJ2-1; 13 nucleotides align to TRBD2. The CDR3 extends over 14 amino acids. J lost 10 bases, V lost 3 bases, and 4 bases had no gene match. Germline V gives CDR1 SGHRS, CDR2 YFSETQ. The chain's CDR3 is CASSSTTSGGEQFF. CDR3 sequence (DNA): TGCGCCAGCAGCTCAACGACTAGCGGGGGGGAGCAGTTCTTC.

The rearrangement uses TRBV21-1 and TRBJ1-5; no check of the table's D call, TRBD1, against the DNA was made. TRBV21-1 is shown as a pseudogene. CDR3 length: 16 residues. The CDR3 spells CASSKRGTVSNQPQHF. The DNA of the CDR3 is TGTGCCAGCAGCAAACGGGGGACAGTCAGCAATCAGCCCCAGCATTTT.

There are a few counts of this clone. This chain connects TRBV19 to TRBJ1-2; D unclear. The CDR3 extends over 12 amino acids. V was trimmed by 6 bases and J by 3 bases, leaving 8 bases between them. Germline V gene data show CDR1 as LNHDA and CDR2 as SQIVND (reference sequence). The CDR3 is CASRWEDYGYTF. The CDR3, as DNA: TGTGCCAGTAGGTGGGAGGACTATGGCTACACCTTC.

The rearrangement uses TRBV28 and TRBJ1-4; 9 bases are a match to TRBD1. Germline CDR1 reads MDHEN; CDR2 reads SYDVKM. The J segment lost 4 bases and the V segment lost 6 bases, leaving 3 bases of the junction unmatched. This CDR3 region has 14 residues. This chain's CDR3 is CASSPDRGNEKLFF. CDR3 in DNA: TGTGCCAGCAGCCCGGACAGGGGTAATGAAAAACTGTTTTTT.

This chain connects TRBV11-2 to TRBJ2-3; a possible D gene is TRBD2 (7 bases). The CDR3 extends over 15 amino acids. Trimming left V 7 bases short and J 3 bases short, with 17 bases between. Germline V gene sequence: CDR1 SGHAT, CDR2 FQNNGV. CDR3 DNA sequence: TGTGCCAGCACCCTAAGGGGGGGGGCAACAGATACGCAGTATTTT. This gives the protein CASTLRGGATDTQYF.

This clone has only a few counts. The chain links TRBV5-6 to TRBJ2-1; 13 bases match TRBD2. The V and J ends lost 4 bases and 4 bases, in that order; junction bases with no gene match: 5. CDR1 SGHDT and CDR2 YYEEEE come from the germline V gene. This CDR3 has 16 residues. The CDR3, as DNA: TGTGCCAGCAGCCTAGGGACTAGCGGGGAATACAATGAGCAGTTCTTC. Protein product: CASSLGTSGEYNEQFF.

The chain recombines TRBV5-4 with TRBJ2-3; 8 nucleotides line up with TRBD2. The CDR3 runs 14 residues. Trimming at V came to 2 bases and at J to 3 bases, leaving 2 bases not matched to a gene. Germline values: CDR1 SGHNT, CDR2 YYREEE (reference sequence). In DNA, the CDR3 is TGTGCCAGCAGCTTTAGCGGGGATACAGATACGCAGTATTTT. It is translated as CASSFSGDTDTQYF.